The sequence of this TCR beta chain was determined in a study of T cells after yellow fever vaccination. This CDR3 region has 15 residues. Trimming left V 1 base short and J 4 bases short, with 12 bases between. The V gene's germline CDR1 is SGHTA and CDR2 FQGTGA. In its sample, this clonotype was seen a few times. A process of 5'RACE template switching, which added a universal primer site and UMIs, was used to make TCR cDNA. TCRdb passed the 5' RACE reads through MiXCR, listing each CDR3 protein once. In the table there are around 250,000 distinct CDR3 sequences, around 7% of which are singletons. The chain is built from TRBV7-3 and TRBJ2-3; D is uncertain. Here the sequenced sample was CD4+ T cells sorted from PBMCs, taken 15 days after the yellow fever booster vaccination. This TCR was recovered from a man aged 25-40 years who received the YFV17D yellow fever vaccine. CDR3 sequence: CASSLMQALPDTQYF. The CDR3 bases are TGTGCCAGCAGCTTAATGCAGGCCCTCCCAGATACGCAGTATTTT.